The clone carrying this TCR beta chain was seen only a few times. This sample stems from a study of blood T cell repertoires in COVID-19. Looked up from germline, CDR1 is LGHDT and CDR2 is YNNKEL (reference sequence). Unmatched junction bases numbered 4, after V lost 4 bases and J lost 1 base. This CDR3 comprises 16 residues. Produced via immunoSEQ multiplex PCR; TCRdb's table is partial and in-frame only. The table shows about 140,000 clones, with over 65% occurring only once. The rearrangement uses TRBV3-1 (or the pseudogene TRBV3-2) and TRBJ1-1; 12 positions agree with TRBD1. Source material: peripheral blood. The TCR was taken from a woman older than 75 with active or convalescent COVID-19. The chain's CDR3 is CASSPGTGGANTEAFF. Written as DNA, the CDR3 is TGTGCCAGCAGCCCCGGGACAGGGGGCGCGAACACTGAAGCTTTCTTT.